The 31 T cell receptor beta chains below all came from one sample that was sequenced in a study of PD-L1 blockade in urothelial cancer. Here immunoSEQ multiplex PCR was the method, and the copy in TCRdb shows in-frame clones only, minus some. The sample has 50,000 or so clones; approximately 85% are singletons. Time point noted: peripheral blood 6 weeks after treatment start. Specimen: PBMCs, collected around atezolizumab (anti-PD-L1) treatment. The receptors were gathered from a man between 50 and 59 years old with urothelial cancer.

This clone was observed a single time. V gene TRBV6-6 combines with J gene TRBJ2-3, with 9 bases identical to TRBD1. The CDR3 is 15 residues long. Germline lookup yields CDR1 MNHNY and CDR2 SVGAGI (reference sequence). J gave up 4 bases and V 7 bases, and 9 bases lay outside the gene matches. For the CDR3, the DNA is TGTGCCAGCACTATAACAGGGGGCGCATCAGATACGCAGTATTTT. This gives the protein CASTITGGASDTQYF.

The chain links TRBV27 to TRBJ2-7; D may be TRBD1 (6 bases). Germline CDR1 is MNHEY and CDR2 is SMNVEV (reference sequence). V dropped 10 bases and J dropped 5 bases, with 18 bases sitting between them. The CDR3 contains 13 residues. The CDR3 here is CATPPQGSDEQYF. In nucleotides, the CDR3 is TGTGCCACCCCGCCACAGGGCTCGGACGAGCAGTACTTC.

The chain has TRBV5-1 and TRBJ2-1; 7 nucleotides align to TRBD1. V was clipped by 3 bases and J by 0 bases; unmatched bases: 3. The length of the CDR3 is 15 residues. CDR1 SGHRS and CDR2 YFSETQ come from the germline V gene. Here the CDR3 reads CASSSGQSSYNEQFF. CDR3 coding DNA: TGCGCCAGCAGCTCGGGACAGTCCTCCTACAATGAGCAGTTCTTC.

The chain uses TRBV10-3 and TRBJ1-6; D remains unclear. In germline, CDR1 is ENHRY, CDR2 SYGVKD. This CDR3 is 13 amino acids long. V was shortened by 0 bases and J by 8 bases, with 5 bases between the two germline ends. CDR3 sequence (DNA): TGTGCCATCAGTGAGTCACGCGATTCACCCCTCCACTTT. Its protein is CAISESRDSPLHF.

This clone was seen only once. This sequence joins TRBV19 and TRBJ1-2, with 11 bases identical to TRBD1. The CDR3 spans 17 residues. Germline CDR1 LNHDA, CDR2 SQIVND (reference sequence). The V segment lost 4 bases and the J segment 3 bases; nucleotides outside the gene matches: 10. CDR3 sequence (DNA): TGTGCCAGTAGTACCCGAGGACAGGGGGCGACGTACTATGGCTACACCTTC. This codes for CASSTRGQGATYYGYTF.

The CDR3 is CASSLRGMGTDTQYF. The CDR3 DNA is TGCGCCAGCAGCTTGCGGGGGATGGGCACAGATACGCAGTATTTT. The genes are TRBV5-1 and TRBJ2-3; perhaps TRBD2 as D (6 bases). V gave up 1 base and J gave up 1 base, with 10 bases separating them. CDR1 and CDR2 from the germline V gene are SGHRS and YFSETQ. There are 15 residues in the CDR3.

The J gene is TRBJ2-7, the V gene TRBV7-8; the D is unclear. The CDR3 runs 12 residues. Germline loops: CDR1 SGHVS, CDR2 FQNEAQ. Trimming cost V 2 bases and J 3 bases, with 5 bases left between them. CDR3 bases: TGTGCCAGCAGCTTACTTTTCTACGAGCAGTACTTC. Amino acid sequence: CASSLLFYEQYF.

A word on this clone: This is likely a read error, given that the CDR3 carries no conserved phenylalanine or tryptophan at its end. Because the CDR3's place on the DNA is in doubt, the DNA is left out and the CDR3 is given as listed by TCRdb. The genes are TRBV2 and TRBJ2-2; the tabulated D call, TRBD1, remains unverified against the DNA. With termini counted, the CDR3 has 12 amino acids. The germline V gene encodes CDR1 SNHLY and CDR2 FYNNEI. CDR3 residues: CASSDEGGQGVY.

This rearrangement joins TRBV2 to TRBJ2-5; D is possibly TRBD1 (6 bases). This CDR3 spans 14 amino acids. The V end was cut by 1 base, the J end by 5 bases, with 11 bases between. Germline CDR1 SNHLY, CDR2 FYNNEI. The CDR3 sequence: CASSEVGTTETQYF. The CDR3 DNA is TGTGCCAGCAGTGAAGTAGGGACAACTGAGACCCAGTACTTC.

CDR3 nucleotide sequence: TGCGCCAGCTCCTGGCTAGCGGGAGGAATGGGCACAGATACGCAGTATTTT. This translates into CASSWLAGGMGTDTQYF. This chain connects TRBV5-1 to TRBJ2-3; 11 positions agree with TRBD2. The germline V gene has CDR1 SGHRS and CDR2 YFSETQ. After removal of 7 bases from V and 1 base from J, the junction contained 11 bases not matched to a gene. The CDR3 sequence is 17 residues long.

CDR3 residues: CASHGRGPGSGNEQFF. Here the CDR3 DNA reads TGTGCCAGCCATGGGAGGGGCCCGGGATCGGGAAATGAGCAGTTCTTC. The V and J genes are TRBV28 and TRBJ2-1; 7 bases line up with TRBD2. This CDR3 comprises 16 residues. The germline V gene encodes CDR1 MDHEN and CDR2 SYDVKM. V lost 8 bases to trimming and J lost 7 bases; unmatched junction nucleotides: 17.

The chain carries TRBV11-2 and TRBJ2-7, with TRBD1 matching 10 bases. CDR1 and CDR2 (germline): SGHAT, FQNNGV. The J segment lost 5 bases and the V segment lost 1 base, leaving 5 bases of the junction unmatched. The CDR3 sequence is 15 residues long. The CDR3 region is CASSLVRQGAHEQYF. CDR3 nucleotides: TGTGCCAGCAGCTTAGTTAGACAGGGGGCCCACGAGCAGTACTTC.

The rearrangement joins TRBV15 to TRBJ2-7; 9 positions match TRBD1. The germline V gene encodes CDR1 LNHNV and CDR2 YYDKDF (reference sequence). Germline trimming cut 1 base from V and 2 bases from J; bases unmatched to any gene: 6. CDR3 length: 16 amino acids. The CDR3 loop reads CATSRAPQGAAYEQYF. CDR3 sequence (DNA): TGTGCCACCAGCAGAGCTCCACAGGGGGCGGCCTACGAGCAGTACTTC.

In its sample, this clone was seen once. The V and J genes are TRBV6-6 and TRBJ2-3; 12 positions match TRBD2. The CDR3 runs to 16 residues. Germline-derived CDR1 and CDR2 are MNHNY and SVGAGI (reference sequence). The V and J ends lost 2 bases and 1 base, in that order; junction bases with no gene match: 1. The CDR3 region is CASSYRLAGGTDTQYF. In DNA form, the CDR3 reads TGTGCCAGCAGTTACCGACTAGCGGGGGGCACAGATACGCAGTATTTT.

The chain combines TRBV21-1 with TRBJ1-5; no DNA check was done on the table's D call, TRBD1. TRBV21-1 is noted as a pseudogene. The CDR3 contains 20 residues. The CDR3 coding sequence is TGTGCCAGCAGCAACCATCAACGGACAGGGCACGGAATTAGCAATCAGCCCCAGCATTTT. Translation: CASSNHQRTGHGISNQPQHF.

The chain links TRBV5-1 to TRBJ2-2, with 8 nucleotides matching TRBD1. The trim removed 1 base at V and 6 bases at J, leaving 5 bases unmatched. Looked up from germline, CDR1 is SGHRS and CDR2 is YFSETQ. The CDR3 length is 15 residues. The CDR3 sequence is CASSLTGQDSGELFF. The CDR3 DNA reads TGCGCCAGCAGCTTGACGGGACAGGATTCCGGGGAGCTGTTTTTT.

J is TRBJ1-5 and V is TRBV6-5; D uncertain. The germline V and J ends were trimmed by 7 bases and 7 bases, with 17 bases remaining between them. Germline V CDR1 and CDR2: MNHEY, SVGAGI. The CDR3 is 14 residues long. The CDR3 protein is CASTASGIGQPQHF. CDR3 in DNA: TGTGCCAGCACCGCCTCGGGTATCGGGCAGCCCCAGCATTTT.

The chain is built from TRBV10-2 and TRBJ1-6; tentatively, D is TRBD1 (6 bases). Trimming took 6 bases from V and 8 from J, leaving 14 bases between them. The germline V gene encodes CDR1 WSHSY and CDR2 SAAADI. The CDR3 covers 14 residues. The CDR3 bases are TGCGCCAGCAGACAGGGAATCTCGGATTCACCCCTCCACTTT. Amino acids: CASRQGISDSPLHF.

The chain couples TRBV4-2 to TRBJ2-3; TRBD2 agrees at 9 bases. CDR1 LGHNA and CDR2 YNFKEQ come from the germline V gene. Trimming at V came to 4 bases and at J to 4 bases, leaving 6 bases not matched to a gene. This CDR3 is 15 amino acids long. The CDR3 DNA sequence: TGTGCCAGCAGCCTCGGGACTAGCATGGCAGATACGCAGTATTTT. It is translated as CASSLGTSMADTQYF.

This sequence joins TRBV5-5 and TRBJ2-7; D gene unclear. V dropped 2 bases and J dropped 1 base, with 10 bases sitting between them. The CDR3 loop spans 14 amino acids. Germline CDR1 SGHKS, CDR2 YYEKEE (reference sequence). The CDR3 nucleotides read TGTGCCAGCAGCTTAAGCTATGGTTCCTACGAGCAGTACTTC. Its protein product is CASSLSYGSYEQYF.

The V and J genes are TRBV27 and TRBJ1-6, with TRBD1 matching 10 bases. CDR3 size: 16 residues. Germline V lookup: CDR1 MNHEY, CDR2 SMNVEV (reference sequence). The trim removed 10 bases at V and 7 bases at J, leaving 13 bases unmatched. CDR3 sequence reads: CATLPGGQGRNSPLHF. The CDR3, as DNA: TGTGCCACCCTACCGGGGGGACAGGGGAGGAATTCACCCCTCCACTTT.

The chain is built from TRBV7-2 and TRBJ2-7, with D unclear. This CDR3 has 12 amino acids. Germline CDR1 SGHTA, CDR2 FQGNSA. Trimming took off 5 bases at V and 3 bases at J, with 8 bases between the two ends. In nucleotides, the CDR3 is TGTGCCAGCAGCCGAAACAGCTACGAGCAGTACTTC. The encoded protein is CASSRNSYEQYF.

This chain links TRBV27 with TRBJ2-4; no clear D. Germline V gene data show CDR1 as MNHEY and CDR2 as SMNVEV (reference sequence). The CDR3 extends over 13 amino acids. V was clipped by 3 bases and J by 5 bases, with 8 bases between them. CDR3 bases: TGTGCCAGCAGTTTCGGTAACGAAAACATTCAGTACTTC. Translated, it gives CASSFGNENIQYF.

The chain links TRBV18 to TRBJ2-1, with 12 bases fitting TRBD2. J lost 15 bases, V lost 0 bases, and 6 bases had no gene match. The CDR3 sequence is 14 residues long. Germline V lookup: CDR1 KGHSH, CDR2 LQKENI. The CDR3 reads CASSPPRLAGEWFF. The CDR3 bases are TGTGCCAGCTCACCACCTCGACTAGCGGGAGAGTGGTTCTTC. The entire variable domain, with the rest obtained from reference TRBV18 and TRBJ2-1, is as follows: NAGVMQNPRHLVRRRGQEARLRCSPMKGHSHVYWYRQLPEEGLKFMVYLQKENIIDESGMPKERFSAEFPKEGPSILRIQQVVRGDSAAYFCASSPPRLAGEWFFGPGTRLTVL.

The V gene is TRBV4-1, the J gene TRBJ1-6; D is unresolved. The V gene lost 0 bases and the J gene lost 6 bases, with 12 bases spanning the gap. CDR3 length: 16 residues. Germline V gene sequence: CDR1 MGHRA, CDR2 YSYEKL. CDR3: CASSQEPRGGNSPLHF. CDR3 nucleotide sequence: TGCGCCAGCAGCCAAGAACCCAGAGGTGGTAATTCACCCCTCCACTTT.

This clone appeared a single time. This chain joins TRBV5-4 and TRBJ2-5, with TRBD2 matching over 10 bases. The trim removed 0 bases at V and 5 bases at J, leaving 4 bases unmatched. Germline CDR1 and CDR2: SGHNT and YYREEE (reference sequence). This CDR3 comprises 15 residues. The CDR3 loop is CASSLASGSPETQYF. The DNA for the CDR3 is TGTGCCAGCAGCTTGGCTAGCGGGAGCCCTGAGACCCAGTACTTC.

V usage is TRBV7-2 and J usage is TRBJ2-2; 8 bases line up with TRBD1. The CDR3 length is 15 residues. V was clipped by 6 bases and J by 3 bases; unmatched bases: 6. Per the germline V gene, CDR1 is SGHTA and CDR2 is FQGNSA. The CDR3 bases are TGTGCCAGCAGTCAAACAGGGGGTCACACCGGGGAGCTGTTTTTT. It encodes CASSQTGGHTGELFF.

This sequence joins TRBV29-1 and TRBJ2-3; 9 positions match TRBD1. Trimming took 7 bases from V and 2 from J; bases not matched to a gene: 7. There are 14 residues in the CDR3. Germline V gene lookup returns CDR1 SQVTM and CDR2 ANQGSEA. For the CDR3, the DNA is TGCAGCGCTCGACAGGGGGTTAACACAGATACGCAGTATTTT. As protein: CSARQGVNTDTQYF.

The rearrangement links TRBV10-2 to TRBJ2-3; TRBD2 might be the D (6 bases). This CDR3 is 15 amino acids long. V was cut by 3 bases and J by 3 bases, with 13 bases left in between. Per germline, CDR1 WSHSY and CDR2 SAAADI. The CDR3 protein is CASSELAGLTDTQYF. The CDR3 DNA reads TGCGCCAGCAGTGAATTGGCGGGATTGACAGATACGCAGTATTTT.

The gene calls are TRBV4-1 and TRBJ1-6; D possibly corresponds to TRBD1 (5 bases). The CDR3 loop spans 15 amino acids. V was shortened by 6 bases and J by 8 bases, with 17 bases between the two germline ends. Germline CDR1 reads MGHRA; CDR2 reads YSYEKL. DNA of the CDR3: TGCGCCAGCAGGAAGGACACAGTACTCTATTCACCCCTCCACTTT. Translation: CASRKDTVLYSPLHF.

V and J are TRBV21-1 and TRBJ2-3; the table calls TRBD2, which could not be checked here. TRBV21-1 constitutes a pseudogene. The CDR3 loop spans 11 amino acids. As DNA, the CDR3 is TGTGCCAGCCACCCAAGTAGTACGCAGTATTTT. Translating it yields CASHPSSTQYF.